This passage covers 12 T cell receptor beta chains from one sample sequenced in a study of blood T cell repertoires in COVID-19. Libraries were prepared by immunoSEQ multiplex PCR; TCRdb keeps only in-frame clonotypes and omits some of them. The profile covers 260,000 or so clones, with around 82% appearing a single time and 3.6% taken by the ten largest. The source material was PBMCs or T cells enriched from blood (not recorded which). These receptors came from a woman in her 40s who had been exposed to COVID-19.

The rearrangement uses TRBV19 and TRBJ1-5; no clear D gene. Germline V CDR1 and CDR2: LNHDA, SQIVND (reference sequence). V lost 7 bases and J 1 base, leaving 17 bases between the germline ends. The CDR3 contains 16 residues. The CDR3 reads CASKPSGFQSNQPQHF. The CDR3 nucleotides read TGTGCCAGTAAACCGTCGGGATTTCAGAGCAATCAGCCCCAGCATTTT.

The rearrangement uses TRBV30 and TRBJ1-5; 7 bases fit TRBD1. V trimming: 4 bases; J trimming: 1 base; junction bases outside the gene matches: 4. This CDR3 contains 14 residues. The germline V gene encodes CDR1 GTSNPN and CDR2 SVGIG (reference sequence). CDR3 in DNA: TGTGCCTGGAATAACAGGGGAAGCAATCAGCCCCAGCATTTT. Its translation is CAWNNRGSNQPQHF.

The chain has TRBV7-2 and TRBJ2-2; no firm D call. Germline V gene lookup returns CDR1 SGHTA and CDR2 FQGNSA. The CDR3 covers 15 residues. V gave up 1 base and J gave up 4 bases, with 10 bases separating them. The CDR3 DNA follows: TGTGCCAGCAGCTTAGGAGACACAAGCACCGGGGAGCTGTTTTTT. This codes for CASSLGDTSTGELFF.

The chain recombines TRBV5-6 with TRBJ1-2, with D maybe TRBD1 (6 bases). This CDR3 spans 15 amino acids. Germline V gene lookup returns CDR1 SGHDT and CDR2 YYEEEE. Trimming removed 4 bases at V and 5 bases at J, with 18 bases between. DNA of the CDR3: TGTGCCAGCAGCGCTGTTCCGGACAGCCGATATGGCTACACCTTC. Residues: CASSAVPDSRYGYTF.

The CDR3 DNA sequence: TGTGCCAGCAGCCCGGGGTCGATCTCCAGGGAGACCCAGTACTTC. Amino acid sequence: CASSPGSISRETQYF. This rearrangement joins TRBV5-8 to TRBJ2-5; TRBD2 might be the D (5 bases). Trimming took 4 bases from V and 5 from J, leaving 18 bases between them. The germline V gene encodes CDR1 SGHTS and CDR2 YDEGEE. This CDR3 region has 15 residues.

The V call is TRBV5-1, the J call TRBJ1-1; 10 bases are a match to TRBD1. This CDR3 comprises 16 residues. V lost 4 bases, J lost 0 bases, and 6 bases stayed unmatched. Germline CDR1 is SGHRS and CDR2 is YFSETQ. This chain's CDR3 is CASSPGQGNVNTEAFF. The CDR3 coding sequence is TGCGCCAGCAGCCCGGGACAGGGGAACGTGAACACTGAAGCTTTCTTT.

This chain joins TRBV19 and TRBJ2-1; maybe TRBD1 (6 bases). Germline CDR1 and CDR2: LNHDA and SQIVND (reference sequence). The CDR3 runs 16 residues. Trimming shortened V by 0 bases and J by 7 bases, and 16 bases separated the two germline ends. The CDR3 nucleotides read TGTGCCAGTAGTATAGATGGGGGCCACCTAGGGAATGAGCAGTTCTTC. This codes for CASSIDGGHLGNEQFF.

This clone was counted a single time. This chain's CDR3 is CASSVPGQSYEQYF. The DNA for the CDR3 is TGTGCCAGTAGTGTACCGGGACAGTCCTACGAGCAGTACTTC. V usage is TRBV19 and J usage is TRBJ2-7; 7 bases match TRBD1. Germline CDR1 reads LNHDA; CDR2 reads SQIVND (reference sequence). The CDR3 extends over 14 amino acids. V lost 5 bases, J lost 1 base, and 5 bases stayed unmatched. The whole variable domain, remainder taken from reference TRBV19 and TRBJ2-7, is DGGITQSPKYLFRKEGQNVTLSCEQNLNHDAMYWYRQDPGQGLRLIYYSQIVNDFQKGDIAEGYSVSREKKESFPLTVTSAQKNPTAFYLCASSVPGQSYEQYFGPGTRLTVT.

This chain links TRBV5-8 with TRBJ1-2; 8 bases line up with TRBD1. This CDR3 contains 14 residues. V gave up 6 bases and J gave up 2 bases; unmatched junction bases: 6. Germline CDR1 and CDR2: SGHTS and YDEGEE. The CDR3 DNA reads TGTGCCAGCAACCTAGGACAGGGAAACTATGGCTACACCTTC. Amino acids: CASNLGQGNYGYTF. Full variable domain (rest looked up from reference TRBV5-8 and TRBJ1-2): EAGVTQSPTHLIKTRGQQATLRCSPISGHTSVYWYQQALGLGLQFLLWYDEGEERNRGNFPPRFSGRQFPNYSSELNVNALELEDSALYLCASNLGQGNYGYTFGSGTRLTVV.

The V and J genes are TRBV25-1 and TRBJ2-7; 7 bases are shared with TRBD2. The CDR3 runs 15 residues. V dropped 2 bases and J dropped 2; count of bases not matched to a gene: 6. Germline loops: CDR1 MGHDK, CDR2 SYGVNS. The CDR3 here is CASSEPTAGAYEQYF. CDR3 coding DNA: TGTGCCAGCAGTGAACCTACCGCGGGGGCCTACGAGCAGTACTTC.

The chain is built from TRBV5-1 and TRBJ2-2, with 7 bases aligning to TRBD1. The germline CDR1 and CDR2 sequences are SGHRS and YFSETQ. Trimming removed 5 bases from V and 7 bases from J; junction bases left unmatched: 8. This CDR3 is built from 14 residues. The CDR3 bases are TGCGCCAGCAGTGAACAGGGGCTATACGGGGAGCTGTTTTTT. This encodes CASSEQGLYGELFF. Supplemented by reference TRBV5-1 and TRBJ2-2, the full variable domain reads KAGVTQTPRYLIKTRGQQVTLSCSPISGHRSVSWYQQTPGQGLQFLFEYFSETQRNKGNFPGRFSGRQFSNSRSEMNVSTLELGDSALYLCASSEQGLYGELFFGEGSRLTVL.

V is TRBV18 and J is TRBJ1-1; D possibly corresponds to TRBD1 (5 bases). The V end was cut by 6 bases, the J end by 6 bases, with 20 bases between. Germline CDR1 is KGHSH and CDR2 is LQKENI. The CDR3 is 15 residues long. The DNA of the CDR3 is TGTGCCAGCTCCGAGCTAGACAGCAGACGGGCTGAAGCTTTCTTT. This gives the protein CASSELDSRRAEAFF.